Detailed here is one T cell receptor beta chain. The V and J ends lost 8 bases and 10 bases respectively, with 15 bases between them. From germline, CDR1 is SQVTM and CDR2 ANQGSEA. The CDR3 is made up of 11 amino acids. Shortly before study entry, within 2 weeks, exposed participants had met a COVID-19 case. This sample was taken from a study of blood T cell repertoires in COVID-19. Study at large: The cDNA or gDNA used as material had been derived from T cells, B-cell-depleted T cells, or PBMCs.

TCRdb's copy holds only in-frame clones and misses some; the assay was immunoSEQ multiplex PCR. This table has fewer than 200,000 clones, 84% appearing once. This receptor was identified in a woman in her twenties or thirties who had been exposed to COVID-19. This sequence joins TRBV29-1 and TRBJ2-1; tentatively, D is TRBD2 (5 bases). Sequencing was carried out using PBMCs or T cells enriched from blood (not recorded which). The CDR3 DNA follows: TGCAGCTCCCGGGATTTAAGGGAGCAGTTCTTC. Residues: CSSRDLREQFF.